This T cell receptor beta chain came from a study of T-cell reconstitution after alpha-beta-depleted transplantation in children. To note about this clonotype: Antigen specificity is unknown.

Regarding the study as a whole: As was reported, about two months after transplant, alpha-beta T cells came from several hundred expanded graft clones.

Library preparation (for TCRbeta) was performed with unique molecular identifiers. One entry per CDR3 protein, called by TCRdb with MiXCR from the PCR reads. The sample has 250,000 or so distinct CDR3 sequences, roughly a quarter seen once. The CDR3 extends over 14 amino acids. Trimming removed 4 bases from V and 9 bases from J; junction bases left unmatched: 7. Germline V gene sequence: CDR1 SEHNR, CDR2 FQNEAQ (reference sequence). The chain employs TRBV7-9 and TRBJ2-1; 9 nucleotides align to TRBD2. The clonotype comes from a female patient between 2 and 10 years old who had a stem cell transplant for congenital amegakaryocytic thrombocytopenia, so the T cells may come from the graft donor. The sequences come from PBMCs, mostly from graft donor cells, collected 360 days after TCRalphabeta/CD19-depleted stem cell transplant. CDR3 DNA sequence: TGTGCCAGCAGCTCCTGGACTAGCGAGGGTGAGCAGTTCTTC. Translated: CASSSWTSEGEQFF.